Listed here are 25 T cell receptor beta chains from one sample, sequenced in a study of technical replicates of blood from several donors. Assay used: immunoSEQ multiplex PCR; TCRdb lists only in-frame clones, some missing. This sample carries some 60,000 clones, roughly 91% of them seen once, and the ten largest clones take 4.5% to 5%. The sample consisted of PBMCs. These TCRs come from a human donor in good health. Some clones in this sample may be carry-over from other donors' samples.

This rearrangement joins TRBV4-3 to TRBJ1-1; 8 bases align to TRBD1. Germline lookup yields CDR1 LGHNA and CDR2 YSLEER. Losses at the gene ends were 2 bases for V and 1 base for J; bases not matched to a gene: 3. This CDR3 is built from 15 residues. Here the CDR3 DNA reads TGCGCCAGCAGCCAAACGGACAGGGCGAACACTGAAGCTTTCTTT. Translated: CASSQTDRANTEAFF.

This clone showed up just once. The V and J genes are TRBV29-1 and TRBJ1-1; D might be TRBD1 (5 bases). The length of the CDR3 is 16 residues. Germline V gene lookup returns CDR1 SQVTM and CDR2 ANQGSEA. The ends were cut back, 6 bases at V and 9 bases at J, with 29 bases in the middle. The CDR3 region is CSVTEPGTAAGRKAFF. The CDR3 DNA reads as TGCAGCGTGACCGAACCCGGGACTGCGGCGGGTCGAAAAGCTTTCTTT.

The CDR3 spells CASSRDTEAFF. CDR3 nucleotides: TGTGCCAGCAGCCGCGACACTGAAGCTTTCTTT. V usage is TRBV9 and J usage is TRBJ1-1; D is uncertain. Per germline, CDR1 SGDLS and CDR2 YYNGEE. This CDR3 spans 11 amino acids. Trimming removed 4 bases at V and 3 bases at J, with 4 bases between.

The V and J genes are TRBV14 and TRBJ2-5; TRBD2 aligns across 12 bases. V was clipped by 4 bases and J by 4 bases; unmatched bases: 10. Germline CDR1 reads SGHDN; CDR2 reads FVKESK. The length of the CDR3 is 17 residues. CDR3 in DNA: TGTGCCAGCAGCCCGACTAGCGGGAGAGATCGAGGAGAGACCCAGTACTTC. It codes for CASSPTSGRDRGETQYF. Filled out from reference TRBV14 and TRBJ2-5, the complete variable domain reads EAGVTQFPSHSVIEKGQTVTLRCDPISGHDNLYWYRRVMGKEIKFLLHFVKESKQDESGMPNNRFLAERTGGTYSTLKVQPAELEDSGVYFCASSPTSGRDRGETQYFGPGTRLLVL.

This clone was recorded a few times. The chain couples TRBV18 to TRBJ1-5; 8 nucleotides match TRBD1. The junction had 7 bases not matched to a gene; V was cut back by 4 bases and J by 5 bases. This CDR3 contains 15 residues. CDR1 and CDR2 (germline): KGHSH, LQKENI. CDR3 amino acids: CASSLRQDRDQPQHF. CDR3 nucleotides: TGTGCCAGCTCACTACGTCAGGACAGGGATCAGCCCCAGCATTTT.

The chain links TRBV30 to TRBJ2-3, with 12 bases that match TRBD2. Germline values: CDR1 GTSNPN, CDR2 SVGIG (reference sequence). The CDR3 runs 17 residues. V lost 3 bases to trimming and J lost 2 bases; unmatched junction nucleotides: 9. CDR3 protein: CAWRGRPSGGVTDTQYF. The CDR3 DNA follows: TGTGCCTGGAGAGGACGACCTAGCGGGGGGGTCACAGATACGCAGTATTTT.

This sequence joins TRBV18 and TRBJ2-2, with D uncertain. Germline V lookup: CDR1 KGHSH, CDR2 LQKENI. The length of the CDR3 is 13 residues. The V and J ends lost 3 bases and 4 bases respectively, with 6 bases between them. The CDR3 coding sequence is TGTGCCAGCTCACCTTTGAGCACCGGGGAGCTGTTTTTT. This sequence encodes CASSPLSTGELFF.

The chain couples TRBV5-4 to TRBJ2-5, with 14 bases aligning to TRBD2. The junction had 7 bases not matched to a gene; V was cut back by 4 bases and J by 5 bases. This CDR3 is 16 amino acids long. The germline gives CDR1 SGHNT, CDR2 YYREEE (reference sequence). The CDR3 nucleotides read TGTGCCAGCAGCCCCGGGACTAGCGGGGGAAAGGAGACCCAGTACTTC. Translation gives CASSPGTSGGKETQYF.

The J gene is TRBJ1-5, the V gene TRBV6-5, with TRBD1 matching over 8 bases. The CDR3 is 15 amino acids. Germline trimming cut 0 bases from V and 5 bases from J; bases unmatched to any gene: 3. Germline V lookup: CDR1 MNHEY, CDR2 SVGAGI. CDR3 in DNA: TGTGCCAGCAGTTACTCGACAGGGGCGGATCAGCCCCAGCATTTT. Its translation is CASSYSTGADQPQHF.

The chain joins TRBV11-2 to TRBJ2-7; TRBD2 is a possible D gene (6 bases). This CDR3 contains 14 residues. CDR1 SGHAT and CDR2 FQNNGV come from the germline V gene. V was clipped by 5 bases and J by 6 bases, with 17 bases between them. The CDR3 reads CASSRGTVPGEQYF. The DNA for the CDR3 is TGTGCCAGCAGCCGAGGGACTGTCCCTGGCGAGCAGTACTTC.

V gene TRBV4-2 combines with J gene TRBJ2-1, with no clear D. With 4 bases removed from V and 8 bases from J, the gap between germline ends came to 12 bases. Germline V gives CDR1 LGHNA, CDR2 YNFKEQ. The CDR3 runs 13 residues. CDR3 nucleotides: TGTGCCAGCAGCCCCCCCGAGCCCGATGAGCAGTTCTTC. It yields the protein CASSPPEPDEQFF.

The chain joins TRBV2 to TRBJ2-7; D gene ambiguous. CDR3 length equals 12 residues. V was shortened by 4 bases and J by 3 bases, with 7 bases between the two germline ends. Germline CDR1 SNHLY, CDR2 FYNNEI. The CDR3 region has the DNA TGTGCCAGCAGTGCCGGGTTCTACGAGCAGTACTTC. Translated: CASSAGFYEQYF.

The chain employs TRBV25-1 and TRBJ2-7, with a possible D match to TRBD1 (5 bases). V was shortened by 3 bases and J by 3 bases, with 15 bases between the two germline ends. Germline CDR1 reads MGHDK; CDR2 reads SYGVNS. CDR3 length equals 15 residues. DNA of the CDR3: TGTGCCAGCAGTGACATAGGGGTTAAGGGCTACGAGCAGTACTTC. As protein: CASSDIGVKGYEQYF.

The chain joins TRBV7-2 to TRBJ2-1; weak D call: TRBD2 (5 bases). V lost 1 base and J 7 bases, leaving 8 bases between the germline ends. The germline CDR1 and CDR2 sequences are SGHTA and FQGNSA. The CDR3 sequence is 13 residues long. Here the CDR3 reads CASSLGLANEQFF. The CDR3 nucleotides are TGTGCCAGCAGCTTAGGCCTAGCTAATGAGCAGTTCTTC. The whole variable domain, remainder taken from reference TRBV7-2 and TRBJ2-1, is GAGVSQSPSNKVTEKGKDVELRCDPISGHTALYWYRQSLGQGLEFLIYFQGNSAPDKSGLPSDRFSAERTGGSVSTLTIQRTQQEDSAVYLCASSLGLANEQFFGPGTRLTVL.

The genes are TRBV30 and TRBJ2-1; the match to TRBD2 covers 10 bases. Germline V gene data show CDR1 as GTSNPN and CDR2 as SVGIG (reference sequence). The CDR3 has 15 residues. V shed 5 bases, J shed 6 bases, and the junction held 10 bases outside the gene matches. CDR3 region: CAWGYLAGVVNEQFF. In DNA, the CDR3 is TGTGCCTGGGGGTACCTAGCGGGAGTTGTCAATGAGCAGTTCTTC.

CDR3 sequence (DNA): TGTGCCAGCAGCCGATTCCCGGTGGGCAATCAGCCCCAGCATTTT. This gives the protein CASSRFPVGNQPQHF. This chain links TRBV6-5 with TRBJ1-5; D is unresolved. Germline V gene lookup returns CDR1 MNHEY and CDR2 SVGAGI. The CDR3 totals 15 residues. The V end was cut by 6 bases, the J end by 2 bases, with 14 bases between.

This chain joins TRBV5-1 and TRBJ2-3, with 11 bases fitting TRBD2. Germline CDR1 is SGHRS and CDR2 is YFSETQ. V shed 0 bases and J 2 bases; nucleotides not matched to a gene: 2. This CDR3 region has 16 residues. CDR3 amino acids: CASSLELAGATDTQYF. CDR3 DNA: TGCGCCAGCAGCTTGGAACTAGCGGGAGCCACAGATACGCAGTATTTT.

The rearrangement joins TRBV5-1 to TRBJ2-5, with 8 bases aligning to TRBD2. The CDR3 consists of 18 residues. V was pared by 0 bases and J by 0 bases, with 10 bases of the junction left unmatched. The germline V gene encodes CDR1 SGHRS and CDR2 YFSETQ. As DNA, the CDR3 is TGCGCCAGCAGCTTGGGACTGACTAGGCGGGGGGACCAAGAGACCCAGTACTTC. It translates to CASSLGLTRRGDQETQYF.

V and J are TRBV7-9 and TRBJ2-7; D perhaps matches TRBD1 (6 bases). V lost 1 base and J lost 2, with 15 bases in between. CDR1 is SEHNR and CDR2 is FQNEAQ in the germline V gene (reference sequence). This CDR3 region has 16 residues. CDR3 nucleotide sequence: TGTGCCAGCAGCTTAGGTGTTTCAGGGGTCGCCTACGAGCAGTACTTC. This sequence encodes CASSLGVSGVAYEQYF. The variable domain in full, completed from reference TRBV7-9 and TRBJ2-7, reads DTGVSQNPRHKITKRGQNVTFRCDPISEHNRLYWYRQTLGQGPEFLTYFQNEAQLEKSRLLSDRFSAERPKGSFSTLEIQRTEQGDSAMYLCASSLGVSGVAYEQYFGPGTRLTVT.

The chain combines TRBV4-3 with TRBJ1-2, with D uncertain. Looked up from germline, CDR1 is LGHNA and CDR2 is YSLEER. The CDR3 has 13 amino acids. V was clipped by 0 bases and J by 8 bases, with 10 bases between them. For the CDR3, the DNA is TGCGCCAGCAGCCAAGAAAGGAGAAGCGGCTACACCTTC. This sequence encodes CASSQERRSGYTF.

The V and J genes are TRBV2 and TRBJ2-2; TRBD2 agrees at 12 bases. With 5 bases clipped from V and 8 bases from J, the junction kept 9 bases outside the gene matches. Germline V gives CDR1 SNHLY, CDR2 FYNNEI. The CDR3 runs 16 residues. The CDR3 sequence: CASSILAGGAGGELFF. In DNA, the CDR3 is TGTGCCAGCAGTATACTAGCGGGAGGAGCTGGGGGGGAGCTGTTTTTT.

The chain is built from TRBV30 and TRBJ2-3; D perhaps matches TRBD1 (6 bases). The CDR3 runs to 15 residues. V gave up 1 base and J gave up 0 bases, with 11 bases separating them. Germline V gene lookup returns CDR1 GTSNPN and CDR2 SVGIG (reference sequence). In DNA, the CDR3 is TGTGCCTGGAGTGACTACAGGGTGAGCACAGATACGCAGTATTTT. Translating it yields CAWSDYRVSTDTQYF. Together with reference TRBV30 and TRBJ2-3, the CDR3 gives the full variable domain: SQTIHQWPATLVQPVGSPLSLECTVEGTSNPNLYWYRQAAGRGLQLLFYSVGIGQISSEVPQNLSASRPQDRQFILSSKKLLLSDSGFYLCAWSDYRVSTDTQYFGPGTRLTVL.

This chain uses TRBV7-3 with TRBJ2-5; 7 bases are shared with TRBD1. This CDR3 is built from 15 residues. CDR1 and CDR2 from the germline V gene are SGHTA and FQGTGA. Trimming took 2 bases from V and 5 from J; bases not matched to a gene: 8. DNA for the CDR3: TGTGCCAGCAGCTTATATGGGACAGCGGCGGAGACCCAGTACTTC. It codes for CASSLYGTAAETQYF.

The rearrangement uses TRBV10-2 and TRBJ1-2, with 7 nucleotides matching TRBD1. CDR1 is WSHSY, CDR2 SAAADI, per germline. Losses at the gene ends were 7 bases for V and 7 bases for J; bases not matched to a gene: 9. The CDR3 extends over 13 amino acids. This CDR3 is CASTGAGGSGYTF. The CDR3, as DNA: TGCGCCAGCACTGGGGCAGGGGGATCTGGCTACACCTTC.

The chain combines TRBV4-3 with TRBJ2-1; 9 bases map to TRBD1. The CDR3 sequence is 17 residues long. V was pared by 4 bases and J by 8 bases, with 15 bases of the junction left unmatched. Germline CDR1 is LGHNA and CDR2 is YSLEER. The DNA of the CDR3 is TGCGCCAGCAGCCTAGGGGGACGGACAGGGGTGTGTGATGAGCAGTTCTTC. It translates to CASSLGGRTGVCDEQFF.